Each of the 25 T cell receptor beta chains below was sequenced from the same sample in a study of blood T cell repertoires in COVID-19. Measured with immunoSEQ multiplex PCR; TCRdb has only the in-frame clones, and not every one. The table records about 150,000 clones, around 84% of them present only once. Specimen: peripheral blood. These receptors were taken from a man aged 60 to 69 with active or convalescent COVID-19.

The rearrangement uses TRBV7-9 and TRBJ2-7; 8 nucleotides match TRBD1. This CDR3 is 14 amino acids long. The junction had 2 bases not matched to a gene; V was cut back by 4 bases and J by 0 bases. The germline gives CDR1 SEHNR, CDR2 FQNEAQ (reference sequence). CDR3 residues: CASSSDRASYEQYF. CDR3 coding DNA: TGTGCCAGCAGCTCGGACAGGGCCTCCTACGAGCAGTACTTC.

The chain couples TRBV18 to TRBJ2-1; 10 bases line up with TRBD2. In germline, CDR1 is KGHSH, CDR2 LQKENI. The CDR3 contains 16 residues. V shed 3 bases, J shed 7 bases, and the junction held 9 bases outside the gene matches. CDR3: CASSPGSGRAWNEQFF. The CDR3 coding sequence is TGTGCCAGCTCACCGGGGAGCGGGAGGGCCTGGAATGAGCAGTTCTTC.

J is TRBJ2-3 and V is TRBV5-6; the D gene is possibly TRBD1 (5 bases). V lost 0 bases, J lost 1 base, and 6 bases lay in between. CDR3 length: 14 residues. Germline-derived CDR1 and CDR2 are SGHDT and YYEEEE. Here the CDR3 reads CASSLARGTDTQYF. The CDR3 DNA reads TGTGCCAGCAGCTTGGCCAGGGGCACAGATACGCAGTATTTT.

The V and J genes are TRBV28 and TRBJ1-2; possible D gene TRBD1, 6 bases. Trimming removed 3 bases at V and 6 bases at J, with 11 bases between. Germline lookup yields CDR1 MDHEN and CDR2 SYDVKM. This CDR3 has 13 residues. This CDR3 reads CASSFLYRDGYTF. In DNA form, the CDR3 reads TGTGCCAGCAGTTTTCTTTACAGGGATGGCTACACCTTC.

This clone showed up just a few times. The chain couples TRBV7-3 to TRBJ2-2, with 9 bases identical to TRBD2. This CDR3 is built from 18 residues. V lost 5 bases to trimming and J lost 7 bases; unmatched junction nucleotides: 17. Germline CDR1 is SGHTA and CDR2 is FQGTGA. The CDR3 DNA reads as TGTGCCAGCAGCCCCAAACTATCTAGAAGGCGGGAGGGCGGGGAGCTGTTTTTT. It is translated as CASSPKLSRRREGGELFF.

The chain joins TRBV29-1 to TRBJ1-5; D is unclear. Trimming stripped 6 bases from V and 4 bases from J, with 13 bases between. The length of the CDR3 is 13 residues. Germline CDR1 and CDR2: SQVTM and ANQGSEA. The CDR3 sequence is CSVLDYGNQPQHF. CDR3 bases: TGCAGCGTGCTGGACTACGGTAATCAGCCCCAGCATTTT.

DNA for the CDR3: TGCGCCAGCAGCCTTATAGGGACAGGATCTCTCCCCTACGAGCAGTACTTC. Its translation: CASSLIGTGSLPYEQYF. J is TRBJ2-7 and V is TRBV5-1; 8 nucleotides line up with TRBD1. The CDR3 has 17 residues. V lost 4 bases to trimming and J lost 2 bases; unmatched junction nucleotides: 14. Germline V CDR1 and CDR2: SGHRS, YFSETQ.

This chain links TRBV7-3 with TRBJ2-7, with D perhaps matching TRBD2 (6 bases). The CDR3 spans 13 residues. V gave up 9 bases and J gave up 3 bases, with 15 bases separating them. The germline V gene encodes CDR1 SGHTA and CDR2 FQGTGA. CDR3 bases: TGTGCCAGTCGGTGGGTGGGAGGCTACGAGCAGTACTTC. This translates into CASRWVGGYEQYF.

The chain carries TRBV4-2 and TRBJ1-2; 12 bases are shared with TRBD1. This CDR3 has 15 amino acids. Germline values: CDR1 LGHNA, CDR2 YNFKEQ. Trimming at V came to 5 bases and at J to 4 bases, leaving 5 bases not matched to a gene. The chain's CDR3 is CASSDGTGGGYGYTF. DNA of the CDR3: TGTGCCAGCAGCGATGGGACAGGGGGCGGCTATGGCTACACCTTC.

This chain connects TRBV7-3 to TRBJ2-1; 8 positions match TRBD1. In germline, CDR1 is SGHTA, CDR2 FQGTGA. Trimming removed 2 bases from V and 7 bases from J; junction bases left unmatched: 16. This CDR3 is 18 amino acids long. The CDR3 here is CASSLGDPYSYRGNEQFF. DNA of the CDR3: TGTGCCAGCAGCTTAGGAGATCCGTACTCCTACAGGGGGAATGAGCAGTTCTTC.

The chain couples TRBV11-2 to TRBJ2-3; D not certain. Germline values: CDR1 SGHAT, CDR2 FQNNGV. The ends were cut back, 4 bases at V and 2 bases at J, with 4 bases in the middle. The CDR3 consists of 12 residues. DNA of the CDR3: TGTGCCAGCAGCTCCGTCACAGATACGCAGTATTTT. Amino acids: CASSSVTDTQYF.

The CDR3 DNA reads TGTGCTAGTGCTCTGGGCGGTACAGCGGACACTGAAGCTTTCTTT. Translating gives CASALGGTADTEAFF. The rearrangement links TRBV12-5 to TRBJ1-1; no clear D gene. The V gene lost 7 bases and the J gene lost 3 bases, with 18 bases spanning the gap. The CDR3 contains 15 residues. From germline, CDR1 is LGHNT and CDR2 FRNRAP.

The CDR3 DNA sequence: TGCAGCGTTGGGGGCGGGAACACTGAAGCTTTCTTT. This codes for CSVGGGNTEAFF. V and J are TRBV29-1 and TRBJ1-1; maybe TRBD1 (5 bases). Germline assignment: CDR1 SQVTM and CDR2 ANQGSEA. This CDR3 comprises 12 residues. Trimming cost V 4 bases and J 1 base, with 7 bases left between them.

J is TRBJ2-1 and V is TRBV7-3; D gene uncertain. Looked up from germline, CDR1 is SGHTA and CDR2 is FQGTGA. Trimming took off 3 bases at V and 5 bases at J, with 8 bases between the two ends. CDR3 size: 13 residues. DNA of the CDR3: TGTGCCAGCAGCTTGCGGATGCACAATGAGCAGTTCTTC. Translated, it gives CASSLRMHNEQFF.

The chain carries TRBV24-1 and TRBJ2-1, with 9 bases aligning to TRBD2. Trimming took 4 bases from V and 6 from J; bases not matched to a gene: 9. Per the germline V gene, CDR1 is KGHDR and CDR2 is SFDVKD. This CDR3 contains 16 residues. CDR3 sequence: CATSDFTSGPGNEQFF. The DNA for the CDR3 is TGTGCCACCAGTGACTTTACTAGCGGGCCCGGCAATGAGCAGTTCTTC.

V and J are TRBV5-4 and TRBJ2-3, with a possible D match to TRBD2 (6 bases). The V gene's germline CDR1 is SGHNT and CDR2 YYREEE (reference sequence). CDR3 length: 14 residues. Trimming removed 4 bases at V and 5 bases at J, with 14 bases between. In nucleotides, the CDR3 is TGTGCCAGCAGCCCAGGAGGGCCGGGAGATACGCAGTATTTT. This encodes CASSPGGPGDTQYF. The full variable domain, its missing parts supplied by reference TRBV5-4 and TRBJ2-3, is ETGVTQSPTHLIKTRGQQVTLRCSSQSGHNTVSWYQQALGQGPQFIFQYYREEENGRGNFPPRFSGLQFPNYSSELNVNALELDDSALYLCASSPGGPGDTQYFGPGTRLTVL.

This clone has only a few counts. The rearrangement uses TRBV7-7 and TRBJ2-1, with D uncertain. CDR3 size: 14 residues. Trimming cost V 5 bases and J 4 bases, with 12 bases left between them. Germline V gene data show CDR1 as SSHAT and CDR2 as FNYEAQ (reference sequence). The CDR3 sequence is CASSPSGLYNEQFF. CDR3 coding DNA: TGTGCCAGCAGCCCATCGGGTCTTTACAATGAGCAGTTCTTC.

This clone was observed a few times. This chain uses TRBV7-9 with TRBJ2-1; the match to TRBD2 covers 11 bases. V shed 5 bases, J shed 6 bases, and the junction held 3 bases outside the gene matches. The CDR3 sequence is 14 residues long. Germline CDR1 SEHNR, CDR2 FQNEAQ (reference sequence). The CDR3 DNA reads TGTGCCAGCAGCCGACTAGCGGGGTTCAATGAGCAGTTCTTC. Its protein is CASSRLAGFNEQFF.

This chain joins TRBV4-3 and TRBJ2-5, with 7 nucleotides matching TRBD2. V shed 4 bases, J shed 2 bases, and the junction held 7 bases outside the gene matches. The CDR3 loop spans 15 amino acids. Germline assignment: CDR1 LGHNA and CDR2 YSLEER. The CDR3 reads CASSLTRSGQETQYF. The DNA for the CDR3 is TGCGCCAGCAGCCTCACCCGTAGCGGGCAAGAGACCCAGTACTTC.

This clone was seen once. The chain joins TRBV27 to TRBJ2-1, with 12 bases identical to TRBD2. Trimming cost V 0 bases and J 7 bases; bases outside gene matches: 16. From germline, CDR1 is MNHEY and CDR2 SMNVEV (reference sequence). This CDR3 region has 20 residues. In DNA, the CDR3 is TGTGCCAGCAGTTTATCGGGACTAGCGGGCGCTGGAGGCCCATATAATGAGCAGTTCTTC. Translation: CASSLSGLAGAGGPYNEQFF.

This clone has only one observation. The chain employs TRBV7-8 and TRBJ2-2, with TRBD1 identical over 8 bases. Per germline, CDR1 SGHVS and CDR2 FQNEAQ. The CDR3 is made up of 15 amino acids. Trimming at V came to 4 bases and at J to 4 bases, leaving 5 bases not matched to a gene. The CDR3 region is CASSSGGAGTGELFF. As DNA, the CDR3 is TGTGCCAGCAGCTCAGGGGGCGCAGGCACCGGGGAGCTGTTTTTT.

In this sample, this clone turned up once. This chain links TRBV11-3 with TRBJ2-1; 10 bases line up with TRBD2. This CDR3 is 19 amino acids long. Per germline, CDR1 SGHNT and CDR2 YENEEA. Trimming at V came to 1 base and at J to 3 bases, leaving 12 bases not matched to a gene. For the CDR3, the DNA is TGTGCCAGCAGCTTAGGGTGGTCTAGCGGGAGTCTTGACTACAATGAGCAGTTCTTC. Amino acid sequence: CASSLGWSSGSLDYNEQFF.

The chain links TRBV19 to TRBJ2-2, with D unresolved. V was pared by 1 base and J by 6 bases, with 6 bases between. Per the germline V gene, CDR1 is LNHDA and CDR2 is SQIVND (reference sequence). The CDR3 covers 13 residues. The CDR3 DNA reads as TGTGCCAGTAGTATAGTTTGGCCCGGGGAGCTGTTTTTT. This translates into CASSIVWPGELFF. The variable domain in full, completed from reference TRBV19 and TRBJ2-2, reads DGGITQSPKYLFRKEGQNVTLSCEQNLNHDAMYWYRQDPGQGLRLIYYSQIVNDFQKGDIAEGYSVSREKKESFPLTVTSAQKNPTAFYLCASSIVWPGELFFGEGSRLTVL.

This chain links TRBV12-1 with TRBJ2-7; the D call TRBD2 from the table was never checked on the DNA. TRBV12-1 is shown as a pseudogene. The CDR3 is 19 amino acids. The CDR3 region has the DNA TGTGCCAGCAGCCGATTACCGGGACTAGCGGGAGGGAGCTCCTACGAGCAGTACTTC. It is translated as CASSRLPGLAGGSSYEQYF.

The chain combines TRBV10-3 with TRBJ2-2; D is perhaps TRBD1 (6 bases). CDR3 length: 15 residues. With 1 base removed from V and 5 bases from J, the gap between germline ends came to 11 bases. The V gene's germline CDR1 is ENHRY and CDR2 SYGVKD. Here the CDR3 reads CAISEFVDRTGELFF. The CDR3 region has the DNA TGTGCCATCAGTGAGTTTGTGGACAGAACCGGGGAGCTGTTTTTT.